One and the same sample provided the 3 T cell receptor beta chains below, sequenced in a study of cytomegalovirus exposure and HLA in healthy donors. The PCR had 60 Vbeta and 13 Jbeta primers. Some clones are missing from TCRdb's copy, which holds only in-frame ones; the method was immunoSEQ multiplex PCR. The sample lists approximately 110,000 clones, 65% to 75% occurring once. Sequenced input: PBMCs. The receptors here all came from a woman aged 45-60 years in good health and CMV-seropositive.

The CDR3 loop reads CASSLDRGGSYNSPLHF. CDR3 DNA sequence: TGCGCCAGCAGCTTGGACAGGGGGGGCTCCTATAATTCACCCCTCCACTTT. The chain uses TRBV5-1 and TRBJ1-6; TRBD1 matches 8 bases. Germline CDR1 is SGHRS and CDR2 is YFSETQ. The CDR3 covers 17 residues. The J segment lost 0 bases and the V segment lost 0 bases, leaving 2 bases of the junction unmatched.

The chain carries TRBV9 and TRBJ1-1; D gene uncertain. Germline-derived CDR1 and CDR2 are SGDLS and YYNGEE. Trimming left V 0 bases short and J 3 bases short, with 6 bases between. CDR3 length equals 13 residues. The DNA for the CDR3 is TGTGCCAGCAGCGTAGACTCCGACACTGAAGCTTTCTTT. Its translation is CASSVDSDTEAFF. Looking up the rest from reference TRBV9 and TRBJ1-1 gives the full variable domain: DSGVTQTPKHLITATGQRVTLRCSPRSGDLSVYWYQQSLDQGLQFLIQYYNGEERAKGNILERFSAQQFPDLHSELNLSSLELGDSALYFCASSVDSDTEAFFGQGTRLTVV.

The gene calls are TRBV9 and TRBJ2-1; 12 bases are a match to TRBD2. The trim removed 0 bases at V and 8 bases at J, leaving 12 bases unmatched. The CDR3 runs to 18 residues. Germline assignment: CDR1 SGDLS and CDR2 YYNGEE. CDR3 region: CASSVGGLAGSKGHEQFF. The CDR3 DNA reads TGTGCCAGCAGCGTAGGCGGACTAGCGGGGTCAAAGGGGCATGAGCAGTTCTTC.